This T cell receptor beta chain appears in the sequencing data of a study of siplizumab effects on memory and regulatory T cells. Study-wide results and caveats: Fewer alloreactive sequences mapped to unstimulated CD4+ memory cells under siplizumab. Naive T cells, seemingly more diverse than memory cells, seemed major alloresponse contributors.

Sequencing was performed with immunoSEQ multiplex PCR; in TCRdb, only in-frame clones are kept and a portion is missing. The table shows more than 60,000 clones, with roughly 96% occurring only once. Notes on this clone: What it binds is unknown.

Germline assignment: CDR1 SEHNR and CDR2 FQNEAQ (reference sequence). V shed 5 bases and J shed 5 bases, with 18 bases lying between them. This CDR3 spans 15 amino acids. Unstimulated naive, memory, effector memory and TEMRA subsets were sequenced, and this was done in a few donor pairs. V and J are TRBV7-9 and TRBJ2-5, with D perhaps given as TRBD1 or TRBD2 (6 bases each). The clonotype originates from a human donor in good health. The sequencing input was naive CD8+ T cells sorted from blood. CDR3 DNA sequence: TGTGCCAGCAGCCCACGTGCCGGGGGCCGGGAGACCCAGTACTTC. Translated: CASSPRAGGRETQYF. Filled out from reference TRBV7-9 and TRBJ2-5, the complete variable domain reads DTGVSQNPRHKITKRGQNVTFRCDPISEHNRLYWYRQTLGQGPEFLTYFQNEAQLEKSRLLSDRFSAERPKGSFSTLEIQRTEQGDSAMYLCASSPRAGGRETQYFGPGTRLLVL.